One and the same sample provided the 9 T cell receptor beta chains below, sequenced in a study of Graves' ophthalmopathy and Graves' hyperthyroidism. CDR3 regions of TCR beta were amplified from RNA transcripts. First-round RT-PCR employed HTBI primers, with a second-round multiplex PCR after it. TCRdb itself ran the multiplex PCR reads through MiXCR, one entry per CDR3 protein. This table has roughly 410,000 distinct CDR3 sequences, 15% appearing once. The sequencing sample was made of peripheral blood. These receptors were collected from a young woman with stable Graves' hyperthyroidism.

This clonotype was seen repeatedly, ten times or more. This chain uses TRBV6-2 or TRBV6-3 with TRBJ2-7; 7 bases match TRBD1. This CDR3 spans 14 amino acids. Trimming removed 8 bases from V and 2 bases from J; junction bases left unmatched: 9. Germline CDR1 reads MNHEY; CDR2 reads SVGEGT. This CDR3 reads CASASGTVPYEQYF. The DNA for the CDR3 is TGTGCCAGCGCCTCCGGGACAGTTCCCTACGAGCAGTACTTC.

This clonotype was counted only a few times. The chain employs TRBV20-1 and TRBJ2-7, with TRBD1 matching over 7 bases. Trimming removed 4 bases from V and 3 bases from J; junction bases left unmatched: 6. From germline, CDR1 is DFQATT and CDR2 SNEGSKA (reference sequence). The CDR3 contains 13 residues. The chain's CDR3 is CSATGQDNYEQYF. The CDR3, as DNA: TGCAGTGCTACAGGACAGGATAACTACGAGCAGTACTTC.

This clonotype was found many times. The chain carries TRBV19 and TRBJ1-2; no firm D call. CDR1 and CDR2 (germline): LNHDA, SQIVND (reference sequence). Trimming shortened V by 0 bases and J by 8 bases, and 7 bases separated the two germline ends. The CDR3 sequence is 12 residues long. DNA for the CDR3: TGTGCCAGTAGTATAGAATATGGAGGCTACACCTTC. Its translation is CASSIEYGGYTF.

This chain connects TRBV5-1 to TRBJ2-5; TRBD2 might be the D (6 bases). There are 13 residues in the CDR3. Deletions cut 5 bases from V and 3 bases from J, with 11 bases between. Germline CDR1 SGHRS, CDR2 YFSETQ. CDR3 sequence reads: CASSHSGEETQYF. DNA for the CDR3: TGCGCCAGCAGTCACTCGGGGGAAGAGACCCAGTACTTC.

Ten or more counts support this clonotype. The CDR3: CASSLGQGGETQYF. The CDR3 DNA is TGTGCCAGCAGTCTCGGACAGGGGGGAGAGACCCAGTACTTC. The chain combines TRBV27 with TRBJ2-5, with 10 bases lining up with TRBD1. The CDR3 has 14 residues. Germline-derived CDR1 and CDR2 are MNHEY and SMNVEV (reference sequence). With 5 bases clipped from V and 4 bases from J, the junction kept 4 bases outside the gene matches.

This clonotype was picked up a small number of times. A much larger clone differs by one base, so this may be a read error. This chain joins TRBV27 and TRBJ2-7; D is tentatively TRBD1 or TRBD2 (6 bases each). The CDR3 is made up of 15 amino acids. Germline values: CDR1 MNHEY, CDR2 SMNVEV (reference sequence). The DNA of the CDR3 is TGTGTCAGCAGCGAGGGGGGACAAGGGAGAGGCGAGCAGTACTTC. Its translation is CVSSEGGQGRGEQYF.

This clonotype was seen many times. This chain connects TRBV7-3 to TRBJ1-1; TRBD1 agrees at 8 bases. The CDR3 sequence is 14 residues long. The V and J ends lost 4 bases and 1 base, in that order; junction bases with no gene match: 2. Germline V CDR1 and CDR2: SGHTA, FQGTGA. CDR3 DNA: TGTGCCAGCAGCTCCGGGACAGGGAACACTGAAGCTTTCTTT. Encoded protein: CASSSGTGNTEAFF. The variable domain in full, with the rest retrieved from reference TRBV7-3 and TRBJ1-1, is GAGVSQTPSNKVTEKGKYVELRCDPISGHTALYWYRQSLGQGPEFLIYFQGTGAADDSGLPNDRFFAVRPEGSVSTLKIQRTERGDSAVYLCASSSGTGNTEAFFGQGTRLTVV.

This clonotype was seen a few times. The chain has TRBV7-8 and TRBJ1-5; D is possibly TRBD1 (5 bases). In germline, CDR1 is SGHVS, CDR2 FQNEAQ. The CDR3 sequence is 14 residues long. Trimming shortened V by 0 bases and J by 4 bases, and 7 bases separated the two germline ends. CDR3 region: CASSLAGVNQPQHF. The DNA of the CDR3 is TGTGCCAGCAGCTTAGCAGGGGTTAATCAGCCCCAGCATTTT.

This clonotype appeared many times. V is TRBV2 and J is TRBJ1-6; 7 nucleotides align to TRBD1. Germline-derived CDR1 and CDR2 are SNHLY and FYNNEI. This CDR3 is 14 amino acids long. Trimming removed 4 bases from V and 8 bases from J; junction bases left unmatched: 5. As DNA, the CDR3 is TGTGCCAGCAGTGGTGACAGGGAAGATTCACCCCTCCACTTT. This encodes CASSGDREDSPLHF. Full variable domain (missing parts from reference TRBV2 and TRBJ1-6): EPEVTQTPSHQVTQMGQEVILRCVPISNHLYFYWYRQILGQKVEFLVSFYNNEISEKSEIFDDQFSVERPDGSNFTLKIRSTKLEDSAMYFCASSGDREDSPLHFGNGTRLTVT.